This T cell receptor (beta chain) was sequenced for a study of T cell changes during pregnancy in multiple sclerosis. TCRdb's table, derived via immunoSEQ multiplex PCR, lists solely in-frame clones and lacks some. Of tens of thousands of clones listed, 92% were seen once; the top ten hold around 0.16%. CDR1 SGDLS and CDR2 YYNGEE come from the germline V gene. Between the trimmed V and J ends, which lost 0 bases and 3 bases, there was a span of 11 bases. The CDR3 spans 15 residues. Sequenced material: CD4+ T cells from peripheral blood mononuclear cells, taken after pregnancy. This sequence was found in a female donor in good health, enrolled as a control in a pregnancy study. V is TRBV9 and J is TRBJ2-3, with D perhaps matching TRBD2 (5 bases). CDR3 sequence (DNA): TGTGCCAGCAGCGTAGGAGGGCGGAGAACAGATACGCAGTATTTT. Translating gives CASSVGGRRTDTQYF.